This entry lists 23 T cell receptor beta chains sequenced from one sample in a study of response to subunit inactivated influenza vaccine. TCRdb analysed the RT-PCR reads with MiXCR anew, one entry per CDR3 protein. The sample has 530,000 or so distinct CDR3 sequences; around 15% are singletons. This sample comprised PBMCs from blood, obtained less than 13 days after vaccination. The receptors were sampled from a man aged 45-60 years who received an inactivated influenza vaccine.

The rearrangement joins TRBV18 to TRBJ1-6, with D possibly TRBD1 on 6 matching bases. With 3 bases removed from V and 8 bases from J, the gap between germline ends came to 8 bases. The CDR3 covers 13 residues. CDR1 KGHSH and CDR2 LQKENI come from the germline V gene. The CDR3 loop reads CASSPDRHSPLHF. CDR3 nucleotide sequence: TGTGCCAGCTCACCGGACAGACATTCACCCCTCCACTTT.

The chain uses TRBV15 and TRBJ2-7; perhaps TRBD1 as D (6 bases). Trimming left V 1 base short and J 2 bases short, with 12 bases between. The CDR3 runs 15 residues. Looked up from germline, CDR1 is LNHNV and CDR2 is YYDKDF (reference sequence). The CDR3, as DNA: TGTGCCACCAGCAGAGTAGTTAGGGGGACCTACGAGCAGTACTTC. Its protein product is CATSRVVRGTYEQYF. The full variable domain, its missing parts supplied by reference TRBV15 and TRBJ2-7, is DAMVIQNPRYQVTQFGKPVTLSCSQTLNHNVMYWYQQKSSQAPKLLFHYYDKDFNNEADTPDNFQSRRPNTSFCFLDIRSPGLGDTAMYLCATSRVVRGTYEQYFGPGTRLTVT.

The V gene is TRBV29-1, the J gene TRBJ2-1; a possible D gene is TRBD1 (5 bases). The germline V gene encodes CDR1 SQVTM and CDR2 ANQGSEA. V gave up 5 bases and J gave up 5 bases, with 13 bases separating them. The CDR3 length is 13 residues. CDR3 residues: CSVSHRQDNEQFF. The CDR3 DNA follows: TGCAGCGTTTCGCACAGGCAAGACAATGAGCAGTTCTTC.

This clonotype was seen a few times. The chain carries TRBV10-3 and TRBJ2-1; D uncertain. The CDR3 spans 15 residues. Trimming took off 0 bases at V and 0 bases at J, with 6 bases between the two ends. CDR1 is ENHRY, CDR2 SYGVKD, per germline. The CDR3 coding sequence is TGTGCCATCAGTGAGTCGGTGAGCTCCTACAATGAGCAGTTCTTC. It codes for CAISESVSSYNEQFF.

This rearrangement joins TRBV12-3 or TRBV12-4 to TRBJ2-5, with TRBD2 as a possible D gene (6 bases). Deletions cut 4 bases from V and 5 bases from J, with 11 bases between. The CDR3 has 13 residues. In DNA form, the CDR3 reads TGTGCCAGCAGTTACGGGGAGGTGGAGACCCAGTACTTC. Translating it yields CASSYGEVETQYF.

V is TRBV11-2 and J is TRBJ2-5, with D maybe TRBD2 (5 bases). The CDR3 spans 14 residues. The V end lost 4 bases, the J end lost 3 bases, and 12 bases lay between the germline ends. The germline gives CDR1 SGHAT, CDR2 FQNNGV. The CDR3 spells CASSSLAGKETQYF. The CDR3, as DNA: TGTGCCAGCAGCTCCCTCGCCGGGAAAGAGACCCAGTACTTC.

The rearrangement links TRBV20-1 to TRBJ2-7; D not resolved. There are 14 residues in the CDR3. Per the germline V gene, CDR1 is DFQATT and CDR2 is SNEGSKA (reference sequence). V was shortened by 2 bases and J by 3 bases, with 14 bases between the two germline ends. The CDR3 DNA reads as TGCAGTGCTAGAACCCCTCCCTCGGGCTACGAGCAGTACTTC. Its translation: CSARTPPSGYEQYF.

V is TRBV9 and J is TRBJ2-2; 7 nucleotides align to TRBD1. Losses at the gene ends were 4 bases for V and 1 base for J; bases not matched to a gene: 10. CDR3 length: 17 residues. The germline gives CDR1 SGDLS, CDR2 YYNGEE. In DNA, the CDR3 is TGTGCCAGCAGCCACCCGAGGGGGCCAGTGAACACCGGGGAGCTGTTTTTT. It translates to CASSHPRGPVNTGELFF.

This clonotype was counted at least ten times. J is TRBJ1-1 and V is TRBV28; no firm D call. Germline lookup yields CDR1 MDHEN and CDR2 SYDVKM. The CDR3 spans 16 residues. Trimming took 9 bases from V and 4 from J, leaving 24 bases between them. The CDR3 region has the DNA TGTGCCAGTTCAGTCTACCGGACTTTAGGCGGCACTGAAGCTTTCTTT. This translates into CASSVYRTLGGTEAFF.

The CDR3 sequence: CASSGSMNTEAFF. The CDR3 bases are TGTGCCAGCAGCGGGTCCATGAACACTGAAGCTTTCTTT. V usage is TRBV14 and J usage is TRBJ1-1; the D is unclear. CDR1 is SGHDN and CDR2 is FVKESK in the germline V gene. With 5 bases removed from V and 0 bases from J, the gap between germline ends came to 7 bases. This CDR3 spans 13 amino acids.

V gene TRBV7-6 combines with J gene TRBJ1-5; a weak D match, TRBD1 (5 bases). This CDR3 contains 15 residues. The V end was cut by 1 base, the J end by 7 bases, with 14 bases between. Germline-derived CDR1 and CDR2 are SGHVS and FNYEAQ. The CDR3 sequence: CASSLDTGAGQPQHF. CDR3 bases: TGTGCCAGCAGCTTAGACACCGGGGCCGGCCAGCCCCAGCATTTT.

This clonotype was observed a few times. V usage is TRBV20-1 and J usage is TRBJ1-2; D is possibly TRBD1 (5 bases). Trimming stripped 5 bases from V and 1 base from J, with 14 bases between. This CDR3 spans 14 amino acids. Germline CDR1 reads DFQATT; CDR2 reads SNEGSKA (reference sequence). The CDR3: CSAADRGDNYGYTF. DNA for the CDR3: TGCAGTGCTGCAGACAGAGGGGATAACTATGGCTACACCTTC.

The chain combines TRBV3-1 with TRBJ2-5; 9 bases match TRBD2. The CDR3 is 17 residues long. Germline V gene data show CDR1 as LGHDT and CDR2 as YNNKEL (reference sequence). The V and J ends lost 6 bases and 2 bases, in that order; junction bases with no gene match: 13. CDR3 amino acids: CASSPGRGSGGQETQYF. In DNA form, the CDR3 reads TGTGCCAGCAGTCCCGGGCGAGGTAGCGGGGGACAAGAGACCCAGTACTTC.

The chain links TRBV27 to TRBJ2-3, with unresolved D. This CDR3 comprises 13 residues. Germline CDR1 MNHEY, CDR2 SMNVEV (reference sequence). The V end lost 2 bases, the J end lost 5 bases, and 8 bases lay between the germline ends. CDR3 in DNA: TGTGCCAGCAGTTTACCCACCCGAGATACGCAGTATTTT. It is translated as CASSLPTRDTQYF.

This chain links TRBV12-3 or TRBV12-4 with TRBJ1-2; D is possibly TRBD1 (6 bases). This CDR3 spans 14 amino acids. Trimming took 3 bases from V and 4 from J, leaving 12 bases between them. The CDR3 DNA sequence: TGTGCCAGCAGTTTTGACAGGAACCTCTATGGCTACACCTTC. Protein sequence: CASSFDRNLYGYTF.

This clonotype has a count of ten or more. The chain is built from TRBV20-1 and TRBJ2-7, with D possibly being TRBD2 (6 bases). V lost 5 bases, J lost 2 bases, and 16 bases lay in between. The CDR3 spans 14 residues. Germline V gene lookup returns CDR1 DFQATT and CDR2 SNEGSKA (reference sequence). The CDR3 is CSASPPTGAYEQYF. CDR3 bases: TGCAGTGCTTCTCCTCCCACGGGGGCCTACGAGCAGTACTTC.

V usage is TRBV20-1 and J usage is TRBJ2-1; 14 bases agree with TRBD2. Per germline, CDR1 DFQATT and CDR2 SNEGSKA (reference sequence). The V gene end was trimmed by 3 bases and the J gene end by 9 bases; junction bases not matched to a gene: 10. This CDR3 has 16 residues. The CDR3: CSAREPGLAGAGEQFF. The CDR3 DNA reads TGCAGTGCTAGGGAACCGGGACTAGCGGGAGCCGGTGAGCAGTTCTTC.

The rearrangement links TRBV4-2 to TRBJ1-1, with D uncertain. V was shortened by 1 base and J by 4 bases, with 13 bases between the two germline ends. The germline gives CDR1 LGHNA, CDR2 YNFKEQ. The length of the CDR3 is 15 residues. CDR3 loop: CASSQVTAGGTEAFF. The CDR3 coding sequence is TGTGCCAGCAGCCAAGTTACGGCTGGCGGCACTGAAGCTTTCTTT.

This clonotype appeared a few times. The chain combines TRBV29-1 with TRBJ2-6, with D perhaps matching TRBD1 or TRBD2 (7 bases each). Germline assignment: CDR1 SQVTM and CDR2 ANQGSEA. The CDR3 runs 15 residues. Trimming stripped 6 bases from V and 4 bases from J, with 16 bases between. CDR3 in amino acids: CSVGGRGQGANVLTF. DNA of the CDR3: TGCAGCGTCGGAGGGAGGGGGCAAGGGGCCAACGTCCTGACTTTC.

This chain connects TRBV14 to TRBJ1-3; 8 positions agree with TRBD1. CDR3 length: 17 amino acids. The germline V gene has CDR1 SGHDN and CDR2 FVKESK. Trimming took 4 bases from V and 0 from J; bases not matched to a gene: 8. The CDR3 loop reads CASSRDRGPPSGNTIYF. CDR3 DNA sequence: TGTGCCAGCAGCCGAGACAGGGGACCCCCCTCTGGAAACACCATATATTTT.

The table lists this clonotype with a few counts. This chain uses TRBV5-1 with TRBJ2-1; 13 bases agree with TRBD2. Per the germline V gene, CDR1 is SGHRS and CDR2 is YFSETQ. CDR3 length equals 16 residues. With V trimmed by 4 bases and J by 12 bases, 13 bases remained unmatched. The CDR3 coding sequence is TGCGCCAGCAGCCCGGCCGGGACTAGCGGGATCGGGATGCAGTTCTTC. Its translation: CASSPAGTSGIGMQFF.

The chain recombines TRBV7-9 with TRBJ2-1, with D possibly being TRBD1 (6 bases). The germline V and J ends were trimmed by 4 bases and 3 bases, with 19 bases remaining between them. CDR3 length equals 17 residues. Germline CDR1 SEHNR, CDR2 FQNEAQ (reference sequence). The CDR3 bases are TGTGCCAGCAGCTCCTTCCTACAGGGAATATTCTACAATGAGCAGTTCTTC. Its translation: CASSSFLQGIFYNEQFF.

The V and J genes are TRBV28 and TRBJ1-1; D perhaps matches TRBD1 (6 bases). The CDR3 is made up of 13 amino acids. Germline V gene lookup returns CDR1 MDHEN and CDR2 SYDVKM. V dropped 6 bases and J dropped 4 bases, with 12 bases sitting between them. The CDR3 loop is CASRGGAGTEAFF. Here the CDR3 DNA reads TGTGCCAGCAGGGGGGGGGCAGGCACTGAAGCTTTCTTT.